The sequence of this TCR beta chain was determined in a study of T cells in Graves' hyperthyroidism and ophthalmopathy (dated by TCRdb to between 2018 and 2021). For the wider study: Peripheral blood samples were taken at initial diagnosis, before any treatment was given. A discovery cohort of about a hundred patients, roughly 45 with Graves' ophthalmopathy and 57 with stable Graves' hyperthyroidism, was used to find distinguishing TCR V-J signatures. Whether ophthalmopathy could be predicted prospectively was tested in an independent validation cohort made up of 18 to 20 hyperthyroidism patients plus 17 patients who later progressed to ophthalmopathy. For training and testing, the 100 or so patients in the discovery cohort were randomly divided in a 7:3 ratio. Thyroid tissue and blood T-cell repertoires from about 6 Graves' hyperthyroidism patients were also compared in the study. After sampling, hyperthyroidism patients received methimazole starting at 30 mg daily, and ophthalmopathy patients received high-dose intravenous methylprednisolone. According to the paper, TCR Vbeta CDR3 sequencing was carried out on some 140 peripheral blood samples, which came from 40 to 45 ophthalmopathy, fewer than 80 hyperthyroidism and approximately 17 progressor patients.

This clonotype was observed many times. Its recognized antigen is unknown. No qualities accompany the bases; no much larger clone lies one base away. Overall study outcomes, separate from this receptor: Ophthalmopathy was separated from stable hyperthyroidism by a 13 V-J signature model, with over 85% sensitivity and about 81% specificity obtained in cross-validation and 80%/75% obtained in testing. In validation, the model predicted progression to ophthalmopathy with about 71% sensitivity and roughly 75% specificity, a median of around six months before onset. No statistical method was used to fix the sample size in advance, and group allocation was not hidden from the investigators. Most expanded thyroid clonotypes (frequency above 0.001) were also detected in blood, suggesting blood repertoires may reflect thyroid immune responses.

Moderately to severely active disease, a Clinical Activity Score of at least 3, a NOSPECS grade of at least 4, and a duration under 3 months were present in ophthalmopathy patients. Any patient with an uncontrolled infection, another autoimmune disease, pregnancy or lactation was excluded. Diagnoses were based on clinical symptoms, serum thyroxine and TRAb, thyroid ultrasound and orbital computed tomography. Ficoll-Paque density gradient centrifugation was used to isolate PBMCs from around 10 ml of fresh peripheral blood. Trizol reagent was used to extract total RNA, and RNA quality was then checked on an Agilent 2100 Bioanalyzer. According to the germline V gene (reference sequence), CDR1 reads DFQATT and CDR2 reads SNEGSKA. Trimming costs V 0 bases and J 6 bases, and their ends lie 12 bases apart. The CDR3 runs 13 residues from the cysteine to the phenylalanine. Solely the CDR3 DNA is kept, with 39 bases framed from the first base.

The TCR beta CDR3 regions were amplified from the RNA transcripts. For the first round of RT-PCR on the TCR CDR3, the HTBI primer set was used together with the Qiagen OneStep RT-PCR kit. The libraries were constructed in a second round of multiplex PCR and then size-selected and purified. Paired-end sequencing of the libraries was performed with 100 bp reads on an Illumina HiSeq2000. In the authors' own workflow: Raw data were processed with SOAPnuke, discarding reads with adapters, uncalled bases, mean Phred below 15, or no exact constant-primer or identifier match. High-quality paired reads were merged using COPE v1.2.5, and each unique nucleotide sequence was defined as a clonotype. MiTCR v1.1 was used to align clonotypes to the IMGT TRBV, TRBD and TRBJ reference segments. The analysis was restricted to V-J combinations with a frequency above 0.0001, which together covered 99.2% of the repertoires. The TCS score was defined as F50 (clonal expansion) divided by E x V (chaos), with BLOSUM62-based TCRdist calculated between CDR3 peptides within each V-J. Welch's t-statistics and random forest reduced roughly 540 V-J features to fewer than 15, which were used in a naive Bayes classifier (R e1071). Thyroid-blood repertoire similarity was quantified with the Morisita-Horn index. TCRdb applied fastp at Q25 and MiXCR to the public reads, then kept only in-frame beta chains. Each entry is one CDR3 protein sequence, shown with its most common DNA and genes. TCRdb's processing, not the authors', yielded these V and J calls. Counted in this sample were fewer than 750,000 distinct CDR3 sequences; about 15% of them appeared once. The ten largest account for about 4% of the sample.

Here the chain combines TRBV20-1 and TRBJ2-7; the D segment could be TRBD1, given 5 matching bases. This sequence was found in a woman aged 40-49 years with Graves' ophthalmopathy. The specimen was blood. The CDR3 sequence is CSARDGARLEQYF. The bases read TGCAGTGCTAGAGATGGGGCGCGCCTCGAGCAGTACTTC.